The present T cell receptor (beta chain) was sequenced within a study of CD8+ T cells in alopecia areata. Of note for this clone: No antigen is known for it.

Described treatment: oral pan-JAK inhibitor, 5-10 mg twice daily. A FACSAria was used to sort CD4+ and CD8+ T cells. These cells came from PBMCs. The CDR3 runs 14 residues. V shed 7 bases and J shed 0 bases, with 9 bases lying between them. Germline CDR1 MGHRA, CDR2 YSYEKL. Sequencing relied on a cDNA template that was reverse transcribed from extracted RNA. Using immunoSEQ multiplex PCR, the repertoire was profiled, and TCRdb retains in-frame clones only, with some absent. The sample contains about 140,000 clones, around 82% of which appear only once. Study conclusions and caveats: Lesional tissue from the scalp (especially in alopecia totalis/universalis) showed higher clonality than normal scalp.

The rearrangement joins TRBV4-1 to TRBJ1-4; no clear D gene. Sequenced here: CD8+ T cells sorted from blood, sampled at week 4, from a patient treated with tofacitinib. The TCR originated in a human donor with alopecia areata. The DNA for the CDR3 is TGCGCCAGCATGAGGACGGCAACTAATGAAAAACTGTTTTTT. Its protein product is CASMRTATNEKLFF.